Presented here are 3 T cell receptor beta chains from one specimen sequenced in a study of T cells after yellow fever vaccination. TCRdb re-called the 5' RACE reads with MiXCR, one entry per CDR3 protein. This sample yields some 150,000 distinct CDR3 sequences, of which about 6.2% are seen a single time; more than 0.55% belongs to the top ten. The source material was CD4+ T cells sorted from PBMCs, sampled 10 days after the yellow fever booster vaccination. These receptors were obtained from a man younger than 45 who received the YFV17D yellow fever vaccine.

The table lists this clonotype with many counts. The chain recombines TRBV5-5 with TRBJ2-7, with D tentatively TRBD2 (6 bases). Germline CDR1 SGHKS, CDR2 YYEKEE (reference sequence). V lost 0 bases to trimming and J lost 6 bases, with 16 bases between them. The CDR3 runs 15 residues. CDR3: CASSLALLASAEQYF. CDR3 in DNA: TGTGCCAGCAGCTTGGCCCTTTTAGCTAGCGCCGAGCAGTACTTC.

This clonotype appeared many times. This chain connects TRBV20-1 to TRBJ2-7; 8 bases map to TRBD2. This CDR3 contains 14 residues. V was clipped by 0 bases and J by 2 bases; unmatched bases: 3. Germline-derived CDR1 and CDR2 are DFQATT and SNEGSKA (reference sequence). Written as DNA, the CDR3 is TGCAGTGCTAGAGATCTAGCGGGCCCCTACGAGCAGTACTTC. Translation: CSARDLAGPYEQYF.

This clonotype was picked up many times. V gene TRBV20-1 combines with J gene TRBJ2-7, with D perhaps TRBD1 or TRBD2 (6 bases each). This CDR3 is 11 amino acids long. The germline gives CDR1 DFQATT, CDR2 SNEGSKA (reference sequence). The CDR3 region is CRAGQGYEQYF. The CDR3 DNA reads TGCAGGGCGGGGCAGGGGTACGAGCAGTACTTC.